The entry below gives a single T cell receptor (beta chain) sequence along with its context. The data are from a study of cytomegalovirus exposure and HLA in healthy donors. Data came from immunoSEQ multiplex PCR; TCRdb stores just in-frame clones and leaves some out. The sample shows approximately 65,000 clones, approximately 91% of them seen only once. V lost 1 base and J lost 6, with 16 bases in between. The CDR3 runs to 16 residues. Germline assignment: CDR1 MDHEN and CDR2 SYDVKM. This chain joins TRBV28 and TRBJ1-5; maybe TRBD1 (5 bases). This sequence was found in a man aged 18 to 35 in good health and CMV-seronegative. Material for sequencing was PBMCs. The CDR3 is CASSLFPGLLSQPQHF. The CDR3 coding sequence is TGTGCCAGCAGTTTATTTCCAGGGTTGCTTTCTCAGCCCCAGCATTTT.